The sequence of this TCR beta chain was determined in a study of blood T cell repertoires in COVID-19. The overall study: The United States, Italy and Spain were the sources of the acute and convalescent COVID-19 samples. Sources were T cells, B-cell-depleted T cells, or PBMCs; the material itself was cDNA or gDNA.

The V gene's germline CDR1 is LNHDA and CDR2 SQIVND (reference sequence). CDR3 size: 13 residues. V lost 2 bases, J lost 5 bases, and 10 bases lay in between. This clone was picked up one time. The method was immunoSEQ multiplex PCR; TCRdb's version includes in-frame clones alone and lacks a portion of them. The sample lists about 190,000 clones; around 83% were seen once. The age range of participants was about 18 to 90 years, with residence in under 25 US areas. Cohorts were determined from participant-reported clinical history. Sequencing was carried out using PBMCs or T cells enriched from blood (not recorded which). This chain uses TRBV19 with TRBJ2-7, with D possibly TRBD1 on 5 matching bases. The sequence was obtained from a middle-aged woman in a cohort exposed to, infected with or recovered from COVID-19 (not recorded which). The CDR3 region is CASSIRLGDEQYF. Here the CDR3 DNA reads TGTGCCAGTAGTATAAGGTTAGGGGACGAGCAGTACTTC.